This TCR beta chain was recorded in a study of CD4+ T cells in melanoma. Findings and caveats of the study: Reportedly, melanoma neoantigen-specific CD4+ T cells showed varied differentiation states. A reported correlation linked neoantigen-specific CD4+ T cells to CD8+, macrophage and B cell function.

The CDR3 is 11 amino acids. The V gene's germline CDR1 is GTSNPN and CDR2 SVGIG (reference sequence). Deletions cut 7 bases from V and 8 bases from J, with 14 bases between. This clone is deemed medium-sized (0.01 to 0.1%). What it recognizes is unknown. Clones were sequenced by immunoSEQ multiplex PCR, and TCRdb holds only the in-frame ones, with some missing. The sample lists approximately 7,400 clones, about 50% occurring once. The TCR sequence derives from a human donor with melanoma. This sequence joins TRBV30 and TRBJ1-2; D gene uncertain. Sequencing was carried out using cells from a culture (not recorded whether cultured in vitro). This CDR3 reads CASSIGRGYTF. The DNA for the CDR3 is TGTGCCTCCTCGATTGGAAGGGGCTACACCTTC. Based on the CDR3 plus reference TRBV30 and TRBJ1-2, the full variable domain is SQTIHQWPATLVQPVGSPLSLECTVEGTSNPNLYWYRQAAGRGLQLLFYSVGIGQISSEVPQNLSASRPQDRQFILSSKKLLLSDSGFYLCASSIGRGYTFGSGTRLTVV.